These 24 T cell receptor beta chains were sequenced from one sample in a study of graft-versus-host responses after intestinal transplantation. Repertoires were generated with immunoSEQ multiplex PCR, while TCRdb's copy carries only in-frame clones and drops some. The sample carries around 28,000 clones, over 80% recorded once. The sample was PBMCs, taken about 27 days after intestinal transplant. All receptors come from a human patient who received an intestinal transplant, so some T cells may come from the graft donor.

The gene calls are TRBV29-1 and TRBJ1-2; D not certain. This CDR3 contains 11 residues. The V gene lost 3 bases and the J gene lost 5 bases, with 7 bases spanning the gap. The germline V gene has CDR1 SQVTM and CDR2 ANQGSEA. The CDR3 is CSVDQGYGYTF. CDR3 DNA: TGCAGCGTTGATCAAGGATATGGCTACACCTTC.

The chain joins TRBV19 to TRBJ2-3; no clear D gene. The CDR3 has 14 amino acids. V lost 5 bases and J 0 bases, leaving 9 bases between the germline ends. The germline gives CDR1 LNHDA, CDR2 SQIVND (reference sequence). DNA of the CDR3: TGTGCCAGTAGTGACCCGACTAGCACAGATACGCAGTATTTT. This sequence encodes CASSDPTSTDTQYF.

V and J are TRBV2 and TRBJ2-7, with 11 positions matching TRBD1. After removal of 5 bases from V and 2 bases from J, the junction contained 5 bases not matched to a gene. The CDR3 extends over 15 amino acids. Germline CDR1 and CDR2: SNHLY and FYNNEI. CDR3 in DNA: TGTGCCAGCAGTCGAAAGGACAGGGGGCCCTACGAGCAGTACTTC. Translated, it gives CASSRKDRGPYEQYF.

V gene TRBV10-1 combines with J gene TRBJ2-6; D remains unclear. The CDR3 has 18 residues. V lost 5 bases and J 5 bases, leaving 22 bases between the germline ends. Looked up from germline, CDR1 is WNHNN and CDR2 is SYGVQD (reference sequence). DNA for the CDR3: TGCGCCAGCAGTAGCTGCTTGATCGCACAAAGTCGGGCCAACGTCCTGACTTTC. It codes for CASSSCLIAQSRANVLTF.

Only a few counts were recorded for this clone. The rearrangement joins TRBV5-1 to TRBJ2-5; 9 nucleotides align to TRBD1. Germline V gene lookup returns CDR1 SGHRS and CDR2 YFSETQ. The CDR3 runs 15 residues. V was pared by 4 bases and J by 5 bases, with 9 bases of the junction left unmatched. CDR3 bases: TGCGCCAGCAGCGCGTCCGGGACAGGGATCGAGACCCAGTACTTC. Protein: CASSASGTGIETQYF.

V is TRBV9 and J is TRBJ2-3; D ambiguous. The CDR3 sequence is 13 residues long. V gave up 1 base and J gave up 4 bases, with 7 bases separating them. Germline V CDR1 and CDR2: SGDLS, YYNGEE. The CDR3: CASSVYRADTQYF. The CDR3 nucleotides read TGTGCCAGCAGCGTATATAGGGCAGATACGCAGTATTTT. The variable domain in full, completed from reference TRBV9 and TRBJ2-3, reads DSGVTQTPKHLITATGQRVTLRCSPRSGDLSVYWYQQSLDQGLQFLIQYYNGEERAKGNILERFSAQQFPDLHSELNLSSLELGDSALYFCASSVYRADTQYFGPGTRLTVL.

V usage is TRBV19 and J usage is TRBJ2-1; D is unclear. V was trimmed by 1 base and J by 2 bases, leaving 3 bases between them. This CDR3 spans 13 amino acids. Germline values: CDR1 LNHDA, CDR2 SQIVND (reference sequence). CDR3 sequence (DNA): TGTGCCAGTAGTATAGTTACCTACAATGAGCAGTTCTTC. It codes for CASSIVTYNEQFF.

The chain joins TRBV7-9 to TRBJ2-1; a weak D match, TRBD1 (5 bases). V lost 3 bases and J 5 bases, leaving 8 bases between the germline ends. CDR3 length: 13 residues. Germline assignment: CDR1 SEHNR and CDR2 FQNEAQ (reference sequence). Here the CDR3 DNA reads TGTGCCAGCAGCTTGACAGTTAACAATGAGCAGTTCTTC. Protein: CASSLTVNNEQFF. Based on the CDR3 plus reference TRBV7-9 and TRBJ2-1, the full variable domain is DTGVSQNPRHKITKRGQNVTFRCDPISEHNRLYWYRQTLGQGPEFLTYFQNEAQLEKSRLLSDRFSAERPKGSFSTLEIQRTEQGDSAMYLCASSLTVNNEQFFGPGTRLTVL.

The V call is TRBV5-1, the J call TRBJ1-2, with D uncertain. Trimming removed 0 bases from V and 0 bases from J, with 12 bases in between. CDR3 size: 16 residues. Germline V CDR1 and CDR2: SGHRS, YFSETQ. The chain's CDR3 is CASSLVGSPSNYGYTF. In DNA form, the CDR3 reads TGCGCCAGCAGCTTGGTAGGCAGCCCTTCTAACTATGGCTACACCTTC.

This rearrangement joins TRBV19 to TRBJ1-5; 9 nucleotides match TRBD1. After removal of 6 bases from V and 7 bases from J, the junction contained 7 bases not matched to a gene. Germline V lookup: CDR1 LNHDA, CDR2 SQIVND (reference sequence). The CDR3 loop spans 14 amino acids. In DNA, the CDR3 is TGTGCCAGTAGCCAGACAGGGGGGAACCAGCCCCAGCATTTT. It yields the protein CASSQTGGNQPQHF.

V is TRBV15 and J is TRBJ2-3, with D uncertain. The germline V gene has CDR1 LNHNV and CDR2 YYDKDF (reference sequence). V was cut by 3 bases and J by 4 bases, with 14 bases left in between. The CDR3 consists of 15 residues. The CDR3 coding sequence is TGTGCCACCAGCAGCGATTTGGATAGACCAGATACGCAGTATTTT. It codes for CATSSDLDRPDTQYF. The complete variable domain, with remaining parts taken from reference TRBV15 and TRBJ2-3, reads DAMVIQNPRYQVTQFGKPVTLSCSQTLNHNVMYWYQQKSSQAPKLLFHYYDKDFNNEADTPDNFQSRRPNTSFCFLDIRSPGLGDTAMYLCATSSDLDRPDTQYFGPGTRLTVL.

The chain combines TRBV30 with TRBJ1-4; no clear D gene. Per germline, CDR1 GTSNPN and CDR2 SVGIG (reference sequence). The V and J ends lost 8 bases and 8 bases respectively, with 21 bases between them. The CDR3 runs 14 residues. This CDR3 reads CAGYNWDGKEKLFF. CDR3 DNA: TGTGCCGGATATAACTGGGATGGAAAAGAAAAACTGTTTTTT.

The chain couples TRBV6-1 to TRBJ2-7, with 12 bases matching TRBD2. Unmatched junction bases numbered 3, after V lost 5 bases and J lost 4 bases. The length of the CDR3 is 14 residues. Germline V CDR1 and CDR2: MNHNS, SASEGT. The DNA of the CDR3 is TGTGCCAGCAGTCCCCTAGCGGGAGGGTACGAGCAGTACTTC. Encoded protein: CASSPLAGGYEQYF.

The rearrangement joins TRBV10-1 to TRBJ2-7; 10 bases align to TRBD1. The J segment lost 4 bases and the V segment lost 8 bases, leaving 14 bases of the junction unmatched. Germline V gives CDR1 WNHNN, CDR2 SYGVQD (reference sequence). The CDR3 runs to 16 residues. CDR3 DNA sequence: TGCGCCAGCTACACTCCTCCCGGGACAGGGGTTTACGAGCAGTACTTC. It is translated as CASYTPPGTGVYEQYF.

The J gene is TRBJ2-5, the V gene TRBV5-4; D is perhaps TRBD2 (6 bases). Trimming left V 2 bases short and J 4 bases short, with 9 bases between. The length of the CDR3 is 13 residues. Germline V gene sequence: CDR1 SGHNT, CDR2 YYREEE (reference sequence). DNA of the CDR3: TGTGCCAGCAGCTTTATGGGAGGAGAGACCCAGTACTTC. Its translation is CASSFMGGETQYF.

This clone has a single count. DNA of the CDR3: TGTGCCAGCAGTTACCGACAGGGTCCTACTTATGGCTACACCTTC. It yields the protein CASSYRQGPTYGYTF. The rearrangement joins TRBV6-5 to TRBJ1-2; 7 bases map to TRBD1. The CDR3 consists of 15 residues. V lost 2 bases to trimming and J lost 5 bases; unmatched junction nucleotides: 8. Germline CDR1 is MNHEY and CDR2 is SVGAGI.

The genes are TRBV5-1 and TRBJ2-3; TRBD2 might be the D (5 bases). Germline V gene data show CDR1 as SGHRS and CDR2 as YFSETQ. There are 14 residues in the CDR3. V lost 6 bases and J 4 bases, leaving 15 bases between the germline ends. CDR3 DNA: TGCGCCAGCACCATGCCGGAGGAGGCAGATACGCAGTATTTT. It codes for CASTMPEEADTQYF.

This clone appeared a single time. The chain recombines TRBV9 with TRBJ2-7; 8 bases line up with TRBD1. Germline values: CDR1 SGDLS, CDR2 YYNGEE. V lost 0 bases and J lost 0; bases outside the gene matches: 2. This CDR3 contains 15 residues. CDR3 amino acids: CASSVEGQASYEQYF. The CDR3 coding sequence is TGTGCCAGCAGCGTAGAGGGACAGGCCTCCTACGAGCAGTACTTC.

The V and J genes are TRBV6-5 and TRBJ2-7; D uncertain. The V and J ends lost 2 bases and 0 bases respectively, with 5 bases between them. In germline, CDR1 is MNHEY, CDR2 SVGAGI. The CDR3 spans 13 residues. The CDR3 loop reads CASSYRSSYEQYF. The DNA of the CDR3 is TGTGCCAGCAGTTACAGGAGCTCCTACGAGCAGTACTTC.

This clone was seen a single time. Here the CDR3 DNA reads TGTGCCAGCAGTTTAAGACAGGGAATCTGGGAGACCCAGTACTTC. Amino acids: CASSLRQGIWETQYF. This chain joins TRBV28 and TRBJ2-5, with 7 bases identical to TRBD1. Germline V gene lookup returns CDR1 MDHEN and CDR2 SYDVKM. Trimming took 2 bases from V and 5 from J; bases not matched to a gene: 8. The CDR3 sequence is 15 residues long. Combining the CDR3 with reference TRBV28 and TRBJ2-5 gives the whole variable domain DVKVTQSSRYLVKRTGEKVFLECVQDMDHENMFWYRQDPGLGLRLIYFSYDVKMKEKGDIPEGYSVSREKKERFSLILESASTNQTSMYLCASSLRQGIWETQYFGPGTRLLVL.

The V gene is TRBV29-1, the J gene TRBJ2-5; D is unresolved. V shed 4 bases and J shed 2 bases, with 11 bases lying between them. CDR3 length: 13 residues. From germline, CDR1 is SQVTM and CDR2 ANQGSEA. CDR3 residues: CSVAFRPQETQYF. The CDR3 DNA reads as TGCAGCGTTGCCTTCAGGCCTCAAGAGACCCAGTACTTC.

This clone was picked up one time. J is TRBJ2-7 and V is TRBV7-9, with 10 bases identical to TRBD2. CDR1 is SEHNR and CDR2 is FQNEAQ in the germline V gene (reference sequence). CDR3 length: 16 amino acids. With V trimmed by 5 bases and J by 5 bases, 12 bases remained unmatched. The CDR3 DNA is TGTGCCAGCAGCCTATTCCTAGCGGGAGCGGCGGACGAGCAGTACTTC. This sequence encodes CASSLFLAGAADEQYF.

The CDR3 loop reads CSVHPGETQYF. The CDR3, as DNA: TGCAGCGTTCATCCAGGCGAGACCCAGTACTTC. The V and J genes are TRBV29-1 and TRBJ2-5; D call uncertain. Germline CDR1 SQVTM, CDR2 ANQGSEA. V shed 5 bases and J shed 5 bases, with 9 bases lying between them. The CDR3 sequence is 11 residues long.

CDR3 in amino acids: CASSQGDLNTGELFF. The CDR3 nucleotides read TGCGCCAGCAGCCAAGGGGACTTGAACACCGGGGAGCTGTTTTTT. The rearrangement joins TRBV4-1 to TRBJ2-2, with D possibly being TRBD2 (6 bases). V dropped 1 base and J dropped 1 base, with 7 bases sitting between them. This CDR3 has 15 residues. Germline V gives CDR1 MGHRA, CDR2 YSYEKL.